A selection of T cell receptor beta chains follows, all from one sample in a study of beta chain features in type 1 diabetes. The protocol was immunoSEQ multiplex PCR, while the TCRdb copy is restricted to in-frame clones and leaves out a portion. The repertoire consists of hundreds of thousands of clones, with approximately 8% occurring once and the leading ten covering around 0.45%. Sequenced material: central memory CD4+ T cells from blood. Source of these receptors: a woman between 18 and 30 years old in good health. The CDR3 runs from the conserved cysteine through the conserved F or W. The D gene is left open where the match is weak. Clone size is not always given. Where it is, it says once, few, many or a class for expanded clones.

D,size,V,J,CDR3,DNA
TRBD2,NA,TRBV7-6,TRBJ2-5,CASRKTSGVQETQYF,TGTGCCAGCAGGAAGACTAGCGGGGTACAAGAGACCCAGTACTTC
NA,NA,TRBV19,TRBJ2-5,CASSLPPQETQYF,TGTGCCAGTAGTCTCCCTCCCCAAGAGACCCAGTACTTC
TRBD1,few,TRBV7-9,TRBJ1-2,CASSLEPRRGHGYTF,TGTGCCAGCAGCTTAGAGCCCAGAAGGGGGCATGGCTACACCTTC
TRBD2,NA,TRBV25-1,TRBJ2-2,CASSDSSGRWNTGELFF,TGTGCCAGCAGTGACTCTAGCGGGAGATGGAACACCGGGGAGCTGTTTTTT
TRBD2,NA,TRBV5-1,TRBJ2-4,CASSSPTGTSGRALNIQYF,TGCGCCAGCAGCTCCCCGACCGGGACTAGCGGGAGGGCCCTAAACATTCAGTACTTC
TRBD1,NA,TRBV6-5,TRBJ1-2,CASSSGDRRSNGYTF,TGTGCCAGCAGTTCGGGGGACAGGCGCTCAAATGGCTACACCTTC
NA,NA,TRBV7-9,TRBJ1-1,CASSLVASNTEAFF,TGTGCCAGCAGCTTAGTGGCCTCTAACACTGAAGCTTTCTTT
NA,NA,TRBV6-6,TRBJ1-2,CASSSALGYGYTF,TGTGCCAGCAGTTCAGCCCTGGGGTATGGCTACACCTTC
NA,many,TRBV18,TRBJ1-1,CASSTVLNTEAFF,TGTGCCAGCTCTACAGTGTTGAACACTGAAGCTTTCTTT
NA,many,TRBV7-9,TRBJ1-2,CASSPPVRYSHRGYTF,TGTGCCAGCAGCCCCCCAGTCCGGTACAGCCACAGGGGCTACACCTTC
TRBD1,NA,TRBV10-3,TRBJ2-3,CAIRGDRGVDTQYF,TGTGCCATCAGGGGGGACAGGGGCGTAGATACGCAGTATTTT
TRBD1,many,TRBV5-1,TRBJ2-2,CASSQGQAHTGELFF,TGCGCCAGCAGCCAGGGACAGGCCCACACCGGGGAGCTGTTTTTT
NA,NA,TRBV7-2,TRBJ2-3,CASSLHRPGSQYF,TGTGCCAGCAGCTTACACAGGCCCGGGTCGCAGTATTTT
TRBD1,NA,TRBV29-1,TRBJ2-2,CSVRDSLAGELFF,TGCAGCGTCCGGGACAGCCTCGCCGGGGAGCTGTTTTTT
NA,NA,TRBV7-2,TRBJ2-5,CASSPRRGQETQYF,TGTGCCAGCAGCCCTCGAAGGGGGCAAGAGACCCAGTACTTC
TRBD1,NA,TRBV5-1,TRBJ2-7,CASSPDRVAYEQYF,TGCGCCAGCAGCCCCGACAGGGTGGCCTACGAGCAGTACTTC
TRBD1,NA,TRBV7-9,TRBJ1-4,CASSAGQGQEKLFF,TGTGCCAGCAGCGCGGGACAGGGGCAGGAAAAACTGTTTTTT
NA,NA,TRBV7-3,TRBJ2-3,CASSLQDGGTQYF,TGTGCCAGCAGCTTACAGGATGGGGGTACGCAGTATTTT
NA,few,TRBV27,TRBJ1-4,CASSPRGQGDLYQEKLFF,TGTGCCAGCAGTCCCAGGGGACAAGGGGATTTATATCAGGAAAAACTGTTTTTT
NA,few,TRBV10-3,TRBJ2-7,CATMQSSAYEQYF,TGTGCCACAATGCAAAGTTCCGCCTACGAGCAGTACTTC
NA,many,TRBV27,TRBJ2-1,CASWRSRGYNEQFF,TGTGCCAGCTGGAGAAGCCGTGGTTACAATGAGCAGTTCTTC
TRBD1,many,TRBV19,TRBJ1-1,CASKGQAGNTEAFF,TGTGCCAGTAAGGGACAGGCCGGCAACACTGAAGCTTTCTTT
NA,few,TRBV2,TRBJ2-7,CASSGQSYEQYF,TGTGCCAGCAGTGGGCAGAGCTACGAGCAGTACTTC
TRBD1,few,TRBV29-1,TRBJ1-2,CSAGTVYGYTF,TGCAGCGCCGGGACAGTCTATGGCTACACCTTC
TRBD1,few,TRBV10-3,TRBJ2-1,CATLGQNNEQFF,TGTGCCACCCTGGGACAGAACAATGAGCAGTTCTTC
TRBD1,NA,TRBV2,TRBJ2-2,CASSYRGPGELFF,TGTGCCAGCAGTTACAGGGGGCCCGGGGAGCTGTTTTTT
TRBD2,NA,TRBV6-5,TRBJ2-7,CASNQGSGRAEQYF,TGTGCCAGCAACCAAGGTAGCGGGAGGGCCGAGCAGTACTTC
NA,many,TRBV21-1,TRBJ2-7,CAPRGGGEQYF,TGTGCCCCAAGGGGCGGCGGCGAGCAGTACTTC
NA,once,TRBV27,TRBJ2-1,CASSSGGSYNEQFF,TGTGCCAGCAGTTCCGGGGGCTCCTACAATGAGCAGTTCTTC
TRBD2,NA,TRBV11-2,TRBJ2-3,CASSLGSGGHTQYF,TGTGCCAGCAGCTTAGGGTCGGGAGGTCATACGCAGTATTTT
NA,many,TRBV27,TRBJ1-5,CASSSSIRQPQHF,TGTGCCAGCAGTTCATCAATCCGTCAGCCCCAGCATTTT
NA,many,TRBV11-1,TRBJ2-1,CASSPGVGNEQFF,TGTGCCAGCAGCCCAGGGGTAGGCAATGAGCAGTTCTTC
TRBD1,few,TRBV15,TRBJ1-4,CATSRGTGVEKLFF,TGTGCCACCAGCAGGGGGACAGGGGTCGAAAAACTGTTTTTT
TRBD2,NA,TRBV19,TRBJ2-1,CASSKGLAGENEQFF,TGTGCCAGTAGTAAGGGACTAGCGGGAGAGAATGAGCAGTTCTTC
NA,NA,TRBV6-5,TRBJ2-3,CASRHRNTDTQYF,TGTGCCAGCAGGCACCGAAACACAGATACGCAGTATTTT
NA,few,TRBV10-3,TRBJ1-5,CAIKAADNQPQHF,TGTGCCATCAAGGCGGCAGACAATCAGCCCCAGCATTTT
NA,few,TRBV7-2,TRBJ1-5,CASSLGSGGNQPQHF,TGTGCCAGCAGCTTAGGTAGTGGCGGCAATCAGCCCCAGCATTTT
NA,many,TRBV7-2,TRBJ2-1,CASSLALVSYNEQFF,TGTGCCAGCAGCTTAGCCCTAGTCTCCTACAATGAGCAGTTCTTC
TRBD1,NA,TRBV6-5,TRBJ1-5,CASSETGRQPQHF,TGTGCCAGCAGTGAGACAGGGAGGCAGCCCCAGCATTTT
TRBD1,NA,TRBV29-1,TRBJ2-7,CSVIRGQGGEQYF,TGCAGCGTTATTAGGGGACAGGGCGGCGAGCAGTACTTC
NA,few,TRBV6-6,TRBJ1-5,CASTPYGNLNQPQHF,TGTGCCAGCACCCCCTACGGAAATCTCAATCAGCCCCAGCATTTT
NA,NA,TRBV21-1,TRBJ2-1,CASSKEGLAGGPFYNEQFF,TGTGCCAGCAGCAAAGAAGGGCTAGCGGGAGGGCCGTTCTACAATGAGCAGTTCTTC
NA,NA,TRBV18,TRBJ1-5,CASSPQRNQPQHF,TGTGCCAGCTCACCCCAACGGAATCAGCCCCAGCATTTT
TRBD2,few,TRBV11-2,TRBJ2-1,CASSFTGGLDQFF,TGTGCCAGCAGCTTTACGGGGGGACTAGATCAGTTCTTC
NA,NA,TRBV27,TRBJ2-5,CASKPASQETQYF,TGTGCCAGTAAGCCAGCGTCTCAAGAGACCCAGTACTTC
NA,few,TRBV7-8,TRBJ2-5,CASSQDRKETQYF,TGTGCCAGCAGCCAAGACAGGAAAGAGACCCAGTACTTC
NA,few,TRBV27,TRBJ2-5,CASASSETQYF,TGTGCCAGCGCCTCGTCGGAGACCCAGTACTTC
NA,NA,TRBV19,TRBJ1-5,CASGGGAANDQPQHF,TGTGCCAGTGGCGGGGGAGCAGCCAACGATCAGCCCCAGCATTTT
NA,NA,TRBV18,TRBJ2-3,CASSPPSGGDTQYF,TGTGCCAGCTCACCACCGTCCGGGGGAGATACGCAGTATTTT
NA,NA,TRBV6-5,TRBJ2-7,CASSSTVREQYF,TGTGCCAGCAGTTCGACGGTGAGGGAGCAGTACTTC
NA,few,TRBV4-1,TRBJ2-1,CASSQEIKNEQFF,TGCGCCAGCAGCCAAGAGATCAAAAATGAGCAGTTCTTC